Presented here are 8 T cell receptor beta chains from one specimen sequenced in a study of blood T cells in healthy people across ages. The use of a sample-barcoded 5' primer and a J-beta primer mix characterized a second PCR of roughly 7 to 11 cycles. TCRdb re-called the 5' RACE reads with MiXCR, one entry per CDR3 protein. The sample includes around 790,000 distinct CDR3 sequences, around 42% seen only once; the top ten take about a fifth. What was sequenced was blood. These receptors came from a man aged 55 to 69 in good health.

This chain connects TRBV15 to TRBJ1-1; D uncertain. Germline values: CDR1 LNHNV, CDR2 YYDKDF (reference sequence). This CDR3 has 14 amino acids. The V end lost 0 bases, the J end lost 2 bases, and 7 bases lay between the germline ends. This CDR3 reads CATSRDGVNTEAFF. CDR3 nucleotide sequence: TGTGCCACCAGCAGAGATGGGGTAAACACTGAAGCTTTCTTT.

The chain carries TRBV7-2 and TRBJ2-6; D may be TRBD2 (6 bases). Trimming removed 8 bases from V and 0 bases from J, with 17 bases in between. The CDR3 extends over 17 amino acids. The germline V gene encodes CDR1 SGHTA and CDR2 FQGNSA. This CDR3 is CASRIGGDPSGANVLTF. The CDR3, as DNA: TGTGCCAGCCGCATCGGAGGGGACCCCTCTGGGGCCAACGTCCTGACTTTC.

The CDR3 bases are TGCGCCAGCAGCCAAAATACCGGGACAGGCTATGGCTACACCTTC. As protein: CASSQNTGTGYGYTF. The V gene is TRBV4-3, the J gene TRBJ1-2; TRBD1 aligns across 8 bases. The CDR3 sequence is 15 residues long. Germline V gives CDR1 LGHNA, CDR2 YSLEER. The ends lost 2 bases at V and 4 bases at J; junction bases unmatched: 6.

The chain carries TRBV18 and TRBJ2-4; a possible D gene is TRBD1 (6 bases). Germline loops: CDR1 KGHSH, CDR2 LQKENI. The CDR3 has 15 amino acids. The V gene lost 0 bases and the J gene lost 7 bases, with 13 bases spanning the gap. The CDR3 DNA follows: TGTGCCAGCTCACCACCCCGGATTCAGGGGAACATTCAGTACTTC. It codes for CASSPPRIQGNIQYF.

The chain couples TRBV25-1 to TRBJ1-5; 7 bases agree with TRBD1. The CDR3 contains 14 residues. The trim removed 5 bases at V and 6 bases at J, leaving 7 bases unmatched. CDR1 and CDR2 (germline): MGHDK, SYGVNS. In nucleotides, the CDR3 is TGTGCCAGCAGTTCTGACAGGGCCCCTCAGCCCCAGCATTTT. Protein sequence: CASSSDRAPQPQHF.

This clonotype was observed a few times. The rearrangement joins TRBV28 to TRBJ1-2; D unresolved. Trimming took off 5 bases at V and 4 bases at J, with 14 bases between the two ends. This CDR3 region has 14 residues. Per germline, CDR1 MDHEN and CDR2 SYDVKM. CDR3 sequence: CASSPRGRIYGYTF. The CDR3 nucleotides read TGTGCCAGCAGTCCAAGAGGCCGGATCTATGGCTACACCTTC.

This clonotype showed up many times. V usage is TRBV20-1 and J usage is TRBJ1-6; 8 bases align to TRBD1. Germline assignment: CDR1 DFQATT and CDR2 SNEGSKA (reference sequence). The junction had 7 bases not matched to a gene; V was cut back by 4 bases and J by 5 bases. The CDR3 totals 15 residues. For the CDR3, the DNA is TGCAGTGCTATGGCCGGGACAGGCGATAATTCACCCCTCCACTTT. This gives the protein CSAMAGTGDNSPLHF.

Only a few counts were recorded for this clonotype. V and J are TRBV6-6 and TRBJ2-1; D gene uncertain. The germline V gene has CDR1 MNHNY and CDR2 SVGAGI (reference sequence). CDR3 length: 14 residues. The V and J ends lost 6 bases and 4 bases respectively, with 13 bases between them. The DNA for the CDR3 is TGTGCCAGCAGGCACCCGGGCGAATACAATGAGCAGTTCTTC. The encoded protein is CASRHPGEYNEQFF.